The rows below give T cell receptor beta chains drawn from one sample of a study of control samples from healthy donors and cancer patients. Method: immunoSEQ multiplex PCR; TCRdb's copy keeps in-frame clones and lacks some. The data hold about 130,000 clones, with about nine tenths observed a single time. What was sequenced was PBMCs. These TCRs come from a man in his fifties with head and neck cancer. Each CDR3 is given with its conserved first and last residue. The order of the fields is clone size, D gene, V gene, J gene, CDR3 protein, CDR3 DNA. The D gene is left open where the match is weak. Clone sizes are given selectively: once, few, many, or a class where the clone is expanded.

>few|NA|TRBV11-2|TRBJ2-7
CASSSLIGPQRTYEQYF
TGTGCCAGCAGCTCGTTAATAGGCCCTCAGCGTACCTACGAGCAGTACTTC
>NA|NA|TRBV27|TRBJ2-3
CASSLALTDTQYF
TGTGCCAGCAGTTTGGCACTAACAGATACGCAGTATTTT
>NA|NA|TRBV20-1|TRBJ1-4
CSARAEELFF
TGCAGTGCTAGAGCGGAGGAACTGTTTTTT
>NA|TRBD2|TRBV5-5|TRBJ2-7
CASSLGVPRTSGSWRGEQYF
TGTGCCAGCAGCTTGGGCGTTCCAAGGACTAGCGGGAGTTGGAGGGGCGAGCAGTACTTC
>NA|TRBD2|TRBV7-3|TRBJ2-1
CASSFSGGARDEQFF
TGTGCCAGCAGCTTTAGCGGGGGGGCCAGGGATGAGCAGTTCTTC
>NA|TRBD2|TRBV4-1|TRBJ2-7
CASSQDGGRRYEQYF
TGCGCCAGCAGCCAAGACGGGGGGAGAAGGTACGAGCAGTACTTC
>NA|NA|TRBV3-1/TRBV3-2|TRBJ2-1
CASSHSNEQFF
TGTGCCAGCAGCCACAGCAATGAGCAGTTCTTC
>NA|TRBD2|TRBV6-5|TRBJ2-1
CASSYLGLADEQFF
TGTGCCAGCAGTTACCTTGGACTAGCCGATGAGCAGTTCTTC
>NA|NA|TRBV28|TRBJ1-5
CASSTQGIQPQHF
TGTGCCAGCAGTACTCAGGGTATCCAGCCCCAGCATTTT
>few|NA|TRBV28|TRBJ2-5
CASSQQGLGETQYF
TGTGCCAGCAGTCAACAGGGATTGGGAGAGACCCAGTACTTC
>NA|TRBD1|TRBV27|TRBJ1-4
CASSSTQGFSEKLFF
TGTGCCAGCAGTTCAACACAGGGGTTCAGTGAAAAACTGTTTTTT
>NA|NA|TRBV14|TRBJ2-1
CASSQDWVNNEQFF
TGTGCCAGCAGCCAAGATTGGGTAAACAATGAGCAGTTCTTC
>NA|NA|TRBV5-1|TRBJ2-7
CASSLDYRENEQYF
TGCGCCAGCAGCTTGGATTACAGGGAGAACGAGCAGTACTTC
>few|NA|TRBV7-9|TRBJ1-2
CASSSSVDFGYGYTF
TGTGCCAGCAGCTCCTCCGTTGATTTCGGCTATGGCTACACCTTC
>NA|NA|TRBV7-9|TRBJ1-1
CASSFIVIRDEAFF
TGTGCCAGCAGCTTCATCGTTATTCGGGATGAAGCTTTCTTT
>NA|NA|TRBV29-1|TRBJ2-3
CSVDPLVGADTQYF
TGCAGCGTTGACCCCCTGGTGGGAGCAGATACGCAGTATTTT
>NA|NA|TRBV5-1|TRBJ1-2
CASSLEWGHLNGGYTF
TGCGCCAGCAGCTTGGAGTGGGGACACCTAAACGGGGGCTACACCTTC
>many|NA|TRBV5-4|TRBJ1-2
CASSRGQGANYGYTF
TGTGCCAGCAGCAGGGGTCAGGGAGCTAACTATGGCTACACCTTC
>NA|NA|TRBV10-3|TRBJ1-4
CAIRAGLATNEKLFF
TGTGCCATCAGGGCAGGGCTTGCAACTAATGAAAAACTGTTTTTT
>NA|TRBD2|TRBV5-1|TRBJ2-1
CASSEGTSGRGVNEQFF
TGCGCCAGCAGCGAAGGGACTAGCGGGAGGGGAGTAAATGAGCAGTTCTTC
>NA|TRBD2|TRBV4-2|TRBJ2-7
CASSVSGGPFAEQYF
TGTGCCAGCAGCGTTAGCGGGGGGCCTTTTGCCGAGCAGTACTTC
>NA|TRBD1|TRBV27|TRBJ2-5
CASRRQGVMETQYF
TGTGCCAGCAGGCGACAGGGGGTTATGGAGACCCAGTACTTC
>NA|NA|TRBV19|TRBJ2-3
CASRPLGTDTQYF
TGTGCCAGTCGTCCCCTGGGCACAGATACGCAGTATTTT
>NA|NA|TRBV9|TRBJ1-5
CASSPWIVRNQPQHF
TGTGCCAGCAGCCCCTGGATAGTGAGGAATCAGCCCCAGCATTTT
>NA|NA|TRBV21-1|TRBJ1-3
CASSNDEGSYLSRGNTIYF
TGTGCCAGCAGCAACGATGAGGGAAGCTACCTATCGAGAGGAAACACCATATATTTT
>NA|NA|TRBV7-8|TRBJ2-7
CASSRQDLYEQYF
TGTGCCAGCAGCCGACAGGACCTCTACGAGCAGTACTTC
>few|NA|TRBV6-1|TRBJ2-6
CASSEGYGASGANVLTF
TGTGCCAGCAGTGAAGGGTACGGGGCCTCTGGGGCCAACGTCCTGACTTTC
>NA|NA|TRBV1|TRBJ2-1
CTSSFSLAGVLPEINEQFF
TGCACCAGCAGCTTCTCCCTAGCGGGGGTACTTCCGGAGATCAATGAGCAGTTCTTC
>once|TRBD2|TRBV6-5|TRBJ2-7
CASSYSSGGYEQYF
TGTGCCAGCAGTTACTCGAGCGGGGGCTACGAGCAGTACTTC
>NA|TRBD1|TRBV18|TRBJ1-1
CASSPRQGGVTEAFF
TGTGCCAGCTCACCTCGACAGGGGGGAGTCACTGAAGCTTTCTTT
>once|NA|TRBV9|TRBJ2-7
CASSLRTHSYEQYF
TGTGCCAGCAGCCTTAGGACACACTCCTACGAGCAGTACTTC
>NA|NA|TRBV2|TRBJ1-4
CASSDFGNEKLFF
TGTGCCAGCAGTGATTTCGGGAATGAAAAACTGTTTTTT
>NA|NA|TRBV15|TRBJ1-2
CATSRDLSFYGYTF
TGTGCCACCAGCAGAGATTTGTCTTTCTACGGCTACACCTTC
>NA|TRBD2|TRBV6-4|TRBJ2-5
CASRDPSGRAVWETQYF
TGTGCCAGCAGGGACCCTAGCGGGAGGGCCGTTTGGGAGACCCAGTACTTC
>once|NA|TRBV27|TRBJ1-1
CASSSRVLRAARTEAFF
TGTGCCAGCAGTTCGCGCGTTTTGAGGGCTGCCCGCACTGAAGCTTTCTTT
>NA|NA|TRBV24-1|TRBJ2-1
CATSDLNSSSYNEQFF
TGTGCCACCAGTGATTTGAACTCGAGCTCCTACAATGAGCAGTTCTTC
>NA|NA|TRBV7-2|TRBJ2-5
CASTILGGSETQYF
TGTGCCAGCACGATTCTGGGAGGTTCAGAGACCCAGTACTTC
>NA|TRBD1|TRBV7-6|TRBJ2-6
CASSSSGTVSDGANVLTF
TGTGCCAGCAGCTCGTCCGGGACAGTCTCGGATGGGGCCAACGTCCTGACTTTC
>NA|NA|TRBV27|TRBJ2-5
CASSFAGVGGTQYF
TGTGCCAGCAGTTTTGCCGGGGTAGGGGGGACCCAGTACTTC
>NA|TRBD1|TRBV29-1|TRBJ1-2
CSVASGTGRGYGYTF
TGCAGCGTCGCTTCCGGGACAGGGAGAGGGTATGGCTACACCTTC
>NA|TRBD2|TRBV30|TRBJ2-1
CAWTDLGRWNEQFF
TGTGCCTGGACCGACCTCGGGAGGTGGAATGAGCAGTTCTTC
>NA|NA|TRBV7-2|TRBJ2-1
CASSLARDNEQFF
TGTGCCAGCAGCTTAGCGCGGGATAATGAGCAGTTCTTC
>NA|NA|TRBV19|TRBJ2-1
CASDFGTRSGNEQFF
TGTGCCAGTGACTTTGGCACTAGATCGGGGAATGAGCAGTTCTTC
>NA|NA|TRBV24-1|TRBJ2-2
CATHMNTGELFF
TGTGCCACCCACATGAACACCGGGGAGCTGTTTTTT